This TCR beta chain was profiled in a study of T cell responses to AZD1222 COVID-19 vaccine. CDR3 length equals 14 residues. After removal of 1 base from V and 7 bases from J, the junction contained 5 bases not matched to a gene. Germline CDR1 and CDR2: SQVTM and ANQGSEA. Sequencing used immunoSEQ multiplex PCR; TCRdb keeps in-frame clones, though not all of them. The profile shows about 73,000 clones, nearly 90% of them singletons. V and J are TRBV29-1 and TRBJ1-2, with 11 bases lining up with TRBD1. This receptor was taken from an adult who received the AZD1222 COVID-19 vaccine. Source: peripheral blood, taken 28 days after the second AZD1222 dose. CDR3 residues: CSVEGTGTGGGYTF. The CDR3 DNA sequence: TGCAGCGTTGAAGGAACCGGGACAGGGGGTGGCTACACCTTC.